One and the same sample provided the 24 T cell receptor beta chains below, sequenced in a study of T cell repertoires and HLA-DP antigens. Profiled with immunoSEQ multiplex PCR; TCRdb holds only in-frame clones, not every one. The sample lists approximately 89,000 clones; more than 75% were seen once. Their antigens remain unidentified. What was sequenced was CD4+ T cells from PBMCs. The receptors shown here come from a man aged 50 to 60 in good health and CMV-seronegative.

This rearrangement joins TRBV7-2 to TRBJ2-1; 7 bases line up with TRBD2. This CDR3 is 15 amino acids long. CDR1 and CDR2 (germline): SGHTA, FQGNSA. V dropped 5 bases and J dropped 4; count of bases not matched to a gene: 8. CDR3 nucleotide sequence: TGTGCCAGCAGCCAAAGCGGGACTTATTACAATGAGCAGTTCTTC. Protein sequence: CASSQSGTYYNEQFF.

The chain joins TRBV6-1 to TRBJ1-2, with D possibly matching TRBD1 (5 bases). Germline V gene sequence: CDR1 MNHNS, CDR2 SASEGT. V was pared by 8 bases and J by 1 base, with 17 bases between. The CDR3 has 15 residues. The DNA of the CDR3 is TGTGCCAGCCTTCCCCGGGAGGGACTTAACTATGGCTACACCTTC. It codes for CASLPREGLNYGYTF.

This chain uses TRBV29-1 with TRBJ1-1; D call uncertain. The CDR3 has 13 amino acids. Trimming removed 6 bases from V and 1 base from J, with 12 bases in between. The germline gives CDR1 SQVTM, CDR2 ANQGSEA. CDR3 sequence: CSVATRQNTEAFF. CDR3 coding DNA: TGCAGCGTGGCGACTAGACAGAACACTGAAGCTTTCTTT.

The V gene is TRBV7-8, the J gene TRBJ2-3, with TRBD2 identical over 11 bases. After removal of 5 bases from V and 3 bases from J, the junction contained 7 bases not matched to a gene. The germline V gene encodes CDR1 SGHVS and CDR2 FQNEAQ. The CDR3 consists of 16 residues. CDR3 DNA sequence: TGTGCCAGCAGCGTACTAGCGGGGGCCATGACAGATACGCAGTATTTT. It codes for CASSVLAGAMTDTQYF.

The gene calls are TRBV2 and TRBJ1-4, with 8 bases lining up with TRBD1. The V gene end was trimmed by 10 bases and the J gene end by 4 bases; junction bases not matched to a gene: 8. This CDR3 comprises 14 residues. Germline assignment: CDR1 SNHLY and CDR2 FYNNEI. The CDR3 protein is CATMGQVLNEKLFF. The CDR3 nucleotides are TGTGCCACTATGGGACAGGTTCTTAATGAAAAACTGTTTTTT. The whole variable domain, remainder taken from reference TRBV2 and TRBJ1-4, is EPEVTQTPSHQVTQMGQEVILRCVPISNHLYFYWYRQILGQKVEFLVSFYNNEISEKSEIFDDQFSVERPDGSNFTLKIRSTKLEDSAMYFCATMGQVLNEKLFFGSGTQLSVL.

This chain joins TRBV5-4 and TRBJ2-3; D not resolved. The CDR3 totals 16 residues. CDR1 SGHNT and CDR2 YYREEE come from the germline V gene (reference sequence). V lost 1 base, J lost 0 bases, and 12 bases lay in between. CDR3 in amino acids: CASSLKAAASTDTQYF. The CDR3 DNA follows: TGTGCCAGCAGCTTGAAGGCCGCGGCTAGCACAGATACGCAGTATTTT.

The genes are TRBV2 and TRBJ2-1; a possible D gene is TRBD2 (6 bases). V lost 8 bases and J lost 6, with 14 bases in between. The V gene's germline CDR1 is SNHLY and CDR2 FYNNEI. The CDR3 has 13 amino acids. The CDR3 bases are TGTGCCAGCGGCCGGGACTCCGTCAATGAGCAGTTCTTC. Translated, it gives CASGRDSVNEQFF.

The chain links TRBV19 to TRBJ1-2; no clear D gene. The CDR3 is made up of 14 amino acids. V lost 3 bases to trimming and J lost 6 bases, with 14 bases between them. Germline V gene data show CDR1 as LNHDA and CDR2 as SQIVND (reference sequence). CDR3 residues: CASSITGRSDGYTF. DNA for the CDR3: TGTGCCAGTAGTATTACGGGCAGGAGTGATGGCTACACCTTC.

This chain links TRBV10-2 with TRBJ2-2; D is undetermined. The CDR3 has 12 residues. Germline CDR1 and CDR2: WSHSY and SAAADI. Trimming took off 7 bases at V and 6 bases at J, with 9 bases between the two ends. The DNA of the CDR3 is TGCGCCAGCACCCTCGGAGCCGGGGAGCTGTTTTTT. This sequence encodes CASTLGAGELFF.

V gene TRBV20-1 combines with J gene TRBJ2-5, with D unresolved. CDR3 length: 11 residues. Trimming stripped 3 bases from V and 5 bases from J, with 7 bases between. Germline loops: CDR1 DFQATT, CDR2 SNEGSKA (reference sequence). In DNA, the CDR3 is TGCAGTGCTAGGGGCCGGGAGACCCAGTACTTC. The encoded protein is CSARGRETQYF.

The chain has TRBV5-4 and TRBJ2-1; 7 bases align to TRBD1. Trimming at V came to 0 bases and at J to 6 bases, leaving 0 bases not matched to a gene. This CDR3 comprises 13 residues. Looked up from germline, CDR1 is SGHNT and CDR2 is YYREEE (reference sequence). DNA of the CDR3: TGTGCCAGCAGCTTGGACAGGGGCAATGAGCAGTTCTTC. Translating gives CASSLDRGNEQFF.

This chain joins TRBV19 and TRBJ1-3; possibly TRBD1 for D (6 bases). This CDR3 comprises 15 residues. With 3 bases removed from V and 4 bases from J, the gap between germline ends came to 13 bases. Germline V lookup: CDR1 LNHDA, CDR2 SQIVND (reference sequence). CDR3 DNA sequence: TGTGCCAGTAGTATCCTCCAGGGGCCCGGAAACACCATATATTTT. Amino acids: CASSILQGPGNTIYF.

CDR3: CASSLKPQETQYF. The CDR3, as DNA: TGCGCCAGCAGTTTAAAACCCCAAGAGACCCAGTACTTC. The chain carries TRBV10-1 and TRBJ2-5; D uncertain. Germline V gene sequence: CDR1 WNHNN, CDR2 SYGVQD (reference sequence). V lost 5 bases, J lost 1 base, and 8 bases lay in between. This CDR3 has 13 amino acids.

The rearrangement links TRBV4-3 to TRBJ2-3; D unresolved. The CDR3 has 14 residues. V was cut by 1 base and J by 4 bases, with 9 bases left in between. Germline V gene lookup returns CDR1 LGHNA and CDR2 YSLEER. CDR3 sequence reads: CASSQVISADTQYF. The CDR3 nucleotides are TGCGCCAGCAGCCAAGTGATCTCCGCAGATACGCAGTATTTT.

This clone was seen a single time. V gene TRBV5-1 combines with J gene TRBJ2-1; unclear D gene. The germline CDR1 and CDR2 sequences are SGHRS and YFSETQ. The CDR3 covers 14 residues. V was pared by 0 bases and J by 9 bases, with 13 bases between. CDR3 bases: TGCGCCAGCAGCTTGGTTGGTAGTGGCAGTGAGCAGTTCTTC. Protein: CASSLVGSGSEQFF.

V usage is TRBV29-1 and J usage is TRBJ2-3; 8 nucleotides align to TRBD2. The germline gives CDR1 SQVTM, CDR2 ANQGSEA. The CDR3 is 13 residues long. The V and J ends lost 1 base and 5 bases, in that order; junction bases with no gene match: 2. The CDR3, as DNA: TGCAGCGTTGAAGCGCTAGCGGGAGATACGCAGTATTTT. It yields the protein CSVEALAGDTQYF.

The rearrangement links TRBV5-8 to TRBJ2-7; 9 nucleotides agree with TRBD2. J gave up 3 bases and V 0 bases, and 4 bases lay outside the gene matches. CDR1 is SGHTS and CDR2 is YDEGEE in the germline V gene. This CDR3 contains 15 residues. The CDR3: CASSLGSGGFYEQYF. The CDR3, as DNA: TGTGCCAGCAGCTTGGGTAGCGGGGGTTTCTACGAGCAGTACTTC.

The chain is built from TRBV2 and TRBJ2-7; 8 bases are shared with TRBD2. The CDR3 contains 15 residues. After removal of 5 bases from V and 7 bases from J, the junction contained 13 bases not matched to a gene. Germline CDR1 is SNHLY and CDR2 is FYNNEI. CDR3 region: CASSLRSGGKGEQYF. CDR3 bases: TGTGCCAGCAGTCTTCGGTCGGGGGGGAAAGGGGAGCAGTACTTC.

The chain employs TRBV9 and TRBJ1-2; TRBD1 matches at 8 bases. In germline, CDR1 is SGDLS, CDR2 YYNGEE. This CDR3 comprises 15 residues. J was trimmed by 5 bases and V by 2 bases; bases with no gene match: 8. CDR3 in amino acids: CASSVGQGARYGYTF. The CDR3 DNA reads as TGTGCCAGCAGCGTTGGCCAGGGGGCGCGGTATGGCTACACCTTC.

This clone was counted a few times. The rearrangement links TRBV4-1 to TRBJ2-6, with D perhaps TRBD1 (5 bases). The CDR3 is 15 residues long. Germline CDR1 MGHRA, CDR2 YSYEKL. The ends were cut back, 4 bases at V and 3 bases at J, with 10 bases in the middle. CDR3 in DNA: TGCGCCAGCAGCCTTCGACAGTTTGGGGCCAACGTCCTGACTTTC. This codes for CASSLRQFGANVLTF.

This chain connects TRBV6-6 to TRBJ1-1; tentatively, D is TRBD1 (6 bases). This CDR3 has 14 residues. In germline, CDR1 is MNHNY, CDR2 SVGAGI (reference sequence). Trimming removed 7 bases from V and 5 bases from J, with 17 bases in between. This CDR3 is CASNPPGGGTEAFF. CDR3 in DNA: TGTGCCAGCAATCCTCCCGGGGGCGGAACTGAAGCTTTCTTT.

The genes are TRBV19 and TRBJ1-5, with 10 bases aligning to TRBD1. Per the germline V gene, CDR1 is LNHDA and CDR2 is SQIVND (reference sequence). The CDR3 loop spans 16 amino acids. The trim removed 5 bases at V and 6 bases at J, leaving 10 bases unmatched. CDR3 nucleotide sequence: TGTGCCAGTAGTCCACTCGGGACAGGGGAATCTCAGCCCCAGCATTTT. As protein: CASSPLGTGESQPQHF.

The V call is TRBV7-9, the J call TRBJ1-4; no firm D call. The length of the CDR3 is 16 residues. Trimming stripped 0 bases from V and 3 bases from J, with 11 bases between. Looked up from germline, CDR1 is SEHNR and CDR2 is FQNEAQ (reference sequence). Written as DNA, the CDR3 is TGTGCCAGCAGCTTAGCTGCCAGTACTTCTAATGAAAAACTGTTTTTT. It is translated as CASSLAASTSNEKLFF.

The chain uses TRBV5-1 and TRBJ2-7; D gene ambiguous. CDR1 SGHRS and CDR2 YFSETQ come from the germline V gene. The CDR3 is 14 residues long. V was pared by 3 bases and J by 3 bases, with 13 bases between. CDR3 DNA sequence: TGCGCCAGCAGCTCTACAGAAGCCCGCTACGAGCAGTACTTC. This codes for CASSSTEARYEQYF.